One TCR beta chain is described in this entry. Its antigen is currently not known. No clone much larger than this one lies a single base away; base qualities are absent. The method behind the library was the immunoSEQ multiplex PCR assay. TCR beta CDR3 sequencing was performed on DNA from the cultured, isolated CD4+ T cells. The published analysis was carried out like this. Non-productive TCR sequences were removed, reads were trimmed to the CDR3 region, and CDR3s of at least 7 amino acids were retained. Antigen-specific clonotypes were identified using the MANAFEST web app by comparison of expansion in peptide wells against reference cultures. For clones to be considered positive, expansion at FDR<0.05 versus reference and all other wells, an odds ratio above 5, and a frequency above 0.1% in two replicate wells were required. A clonotype was defined as cross-reactive if the clonotype was significantly expanded both in SARS-CoV-2 spike wells and in at least one common cold coronavirus spike condition. Using the stringdist R package, CDR3 similarity was measured by Levenshtein distance, and unrooted trees were constructed with ape in R 3.6.1. TCRdb retrieved this table from immuneACCESS and kept in-frame rearrangements only. Not all clones are present; in checked studies, unresolved V genes account for under half, and no reason is known for the remainder. V and J calls and clone size follow that table, whereas D and trimming were derived from the DNA. In this sample the table shows about 22,000 clones, approximately 70% of which occur a single time. 10% to 13% of the sample lies in the top ten.

In the ViraFEST assay, PBMC were stimulated with viral peptide pools, and antigen-specific CD4+ T cell clonotypes were then identified by expansion using TCR sequencing. After more than nine days of culture, CD4+ T cells were isolated with the EasySep CD4+ T cell isolation kit. Each participant got two doses of an mRNA SARS-CoV-2 vaccine, either BNT162b2 or mRNA-1273. The absence of prior SARS-CoV-2 infection in healthy vaccine recipients was confirmed by negative nucleocapsid antibodies before and after vaccination. Fewer than 2.5 million PBMC per well were cultured in IMDM with about 5.1% human AB serum, 7.5 to 10 IU/ml IL-2 and gentamicin, plus 10 ug/ml peptides. On days 3 and 7, half of the culture medium was replaced with fresh IL-2-containing medium. Unless otherwise noted, each peptide stimulation condition was cultured in triplicate wells. Using Ficoll-Paque Plus gradient centrifugation, PBMC were separated from whole blood and then either used fresh or cryopreserved at -140C. The spike proteins of SARS-CoV-2 and of the common cold coronaviruses HCoV-NL63, HCoV-OC43 and HCoV-229E were spanned by overlapping peptide pools. The QIAamp micro DNA kit was used to extract genomic DNA from the cultured CD4+ T cells.

This sample stems from a study of vaccination effects on CD4 cells after COVID-19 (dated by TCRdb to 2022 to 2024). For context, the study as a whole: Across the study, the median time from the second dose to post-vaccine sampling was 72 days (range 14 to 241). In the study, cultures from other donors were sequenced using the Oncomine TCR Beta short-read assay on an Illumina iSeq 100. In both COVID-19 convalescent patients and infection-naive vaccine recipients, the study compared SARS-CoV-2 spike-specific CD4+ TCR repertoires from before mRNA vaccination with those from after it. A total of around eleven COVID-19 convalescent patients and several SARS-CoV-2-naive healthy vaccine recipients were included in the full study.

V loses 3 bases at its end and J loses 3 bases; junction bases beyond the gene matches: 12. The CDR3 runs 17 residues from the cysteine to the phenylalanine. The CDR3 DNA has 51 bases and is translated from base 1. CDR1 and CDR2, looked up from the germline V gene (reference sequence), are WNHNN and SYGVQD. General study outcomes and caveats: Among healthy vaccine recipients, nearly all vaccine-induced clones were SARS-CoV-2 mono-reactive, and just 1 of 255 was cross-reactive with common cold coronaviruses. Marked clonal contraction was observed in both infection-induced and vaccine-induced clones at late post-vaccination timepoints, consistent with waning T cell responses. Limitations of the study were the small number of convalescent patients and the absence of early post-infection timepoints.

The clonotype comes from a human donor who received a COVID-19 vaccine. This chain joins TRBV10-1 to TRBJ2-3, with 7 bases matching TRBD2. The sequencing here drew on CD4+ T cells from PBMCs cultured with HCoV-NL63 spike peptides, taken after COVID-19 vaccination. What the cell subset or site label conveys for this sample: HCoV-NL63 spike overlapping peptide pool stimulation. DNA sequence: TGCGCCAGCAGTGATGACAGCGGGGTTTGGGGGACAGATACGCAGTATTTT. Its amino acids are CASSDDSGVWGTDTQYF.